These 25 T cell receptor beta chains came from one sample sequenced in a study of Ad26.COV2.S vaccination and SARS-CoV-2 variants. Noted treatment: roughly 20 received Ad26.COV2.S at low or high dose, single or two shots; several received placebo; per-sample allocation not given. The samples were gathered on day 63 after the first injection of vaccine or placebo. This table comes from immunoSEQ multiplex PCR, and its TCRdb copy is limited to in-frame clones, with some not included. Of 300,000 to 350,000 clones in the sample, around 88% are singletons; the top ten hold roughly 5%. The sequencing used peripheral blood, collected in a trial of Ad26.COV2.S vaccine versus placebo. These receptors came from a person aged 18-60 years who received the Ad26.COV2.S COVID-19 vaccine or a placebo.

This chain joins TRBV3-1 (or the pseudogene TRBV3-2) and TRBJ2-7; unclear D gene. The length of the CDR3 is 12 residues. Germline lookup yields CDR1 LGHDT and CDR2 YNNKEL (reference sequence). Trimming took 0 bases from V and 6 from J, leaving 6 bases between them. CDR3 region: CASSQDLIEQYF. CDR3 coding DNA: TGTGCCAGCAGCCAAGACCTCATCGAGCAGTACTTC.

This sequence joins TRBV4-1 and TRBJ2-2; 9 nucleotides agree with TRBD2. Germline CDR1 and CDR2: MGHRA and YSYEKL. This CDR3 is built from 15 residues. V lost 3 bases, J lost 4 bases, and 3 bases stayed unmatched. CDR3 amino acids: CASSQASGTTGELFF. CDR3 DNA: TGCGCCAGCAGCCAGGCTAGCGGGACCACCGGGGAGCTGTTTTTT.

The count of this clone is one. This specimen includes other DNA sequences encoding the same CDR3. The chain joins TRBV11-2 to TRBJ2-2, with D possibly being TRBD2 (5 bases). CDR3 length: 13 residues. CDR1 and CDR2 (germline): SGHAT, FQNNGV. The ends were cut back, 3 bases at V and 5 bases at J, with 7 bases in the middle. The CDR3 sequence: CASSFGGTGELFF. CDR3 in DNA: TGTGCCAGCAGCTTTGGAGGAACCGGGGAGCTGTTTTTT.

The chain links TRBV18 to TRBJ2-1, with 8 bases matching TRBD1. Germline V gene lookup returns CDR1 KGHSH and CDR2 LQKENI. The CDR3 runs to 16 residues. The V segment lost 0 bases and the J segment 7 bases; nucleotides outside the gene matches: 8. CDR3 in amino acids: CASSPPGDRSVNEQFF. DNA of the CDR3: TGTGCCAGCTCACCACCGGGGGACAGGTCCGTAAATGAGCAGTTCTTC.

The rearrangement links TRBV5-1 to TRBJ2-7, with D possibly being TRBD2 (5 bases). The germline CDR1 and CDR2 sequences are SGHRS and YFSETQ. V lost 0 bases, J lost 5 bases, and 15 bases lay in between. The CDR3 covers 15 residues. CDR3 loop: CASSLAGGSGDEQYF. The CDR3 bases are TGCGCCAGCAGCTTGGCTGGCGGGTCGGGCGACGAGCAGTACTTC.

CDR3 coding DNA: TGTGCCAGCAGTCACGGACAGGGGGAAGAGACCCAGTACTTC. It encodes CASSHGQGEETQYF. This rearrangement joins TRBV27 to TRBJ2-5; 10 bases are shared with TRBD1. Germline lookup yields CDR1 MNHEY and CDR2 SMNVEV (reference sequence). Trimming at V came to 5 bases and at J to 3 bases, leaving 3 bases not matched to a gene. The CDR3 runs to 14 residues.

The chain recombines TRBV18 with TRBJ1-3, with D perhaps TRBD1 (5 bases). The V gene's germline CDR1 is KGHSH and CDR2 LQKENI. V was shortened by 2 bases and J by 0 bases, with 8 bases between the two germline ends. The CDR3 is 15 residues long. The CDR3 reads CASSPTGSSGNTIYF. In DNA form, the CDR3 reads TGTGCCAGCTCACCAACAGGCAGCTCTGGAAACACCATATATTTT.

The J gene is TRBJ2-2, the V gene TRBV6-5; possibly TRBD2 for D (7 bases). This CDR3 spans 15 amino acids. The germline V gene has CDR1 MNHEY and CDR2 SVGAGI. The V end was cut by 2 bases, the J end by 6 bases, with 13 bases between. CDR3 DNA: TGTGCCAGCAGTTACCAAGGGGGGGTGGCCGGGGAGCTGTTTTTT. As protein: CASSYQGGVAGELFF.

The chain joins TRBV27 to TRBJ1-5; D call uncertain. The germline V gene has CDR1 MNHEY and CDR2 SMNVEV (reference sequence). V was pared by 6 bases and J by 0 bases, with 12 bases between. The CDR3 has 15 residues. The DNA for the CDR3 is TGTGCCAGCAGGCGAGGATTATTTAGCAATCAGCCCCAGCATTTT. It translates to CASRRGLFSNQPQHF.

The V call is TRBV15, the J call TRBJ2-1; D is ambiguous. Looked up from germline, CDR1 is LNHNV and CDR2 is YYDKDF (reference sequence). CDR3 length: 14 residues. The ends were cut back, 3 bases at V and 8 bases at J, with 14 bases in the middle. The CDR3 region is CATSSGLVGDEQFF. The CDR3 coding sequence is TGTGCCACCAGCAGTGGTCTAGTTGGGGATGAGCAGTTCTTC.

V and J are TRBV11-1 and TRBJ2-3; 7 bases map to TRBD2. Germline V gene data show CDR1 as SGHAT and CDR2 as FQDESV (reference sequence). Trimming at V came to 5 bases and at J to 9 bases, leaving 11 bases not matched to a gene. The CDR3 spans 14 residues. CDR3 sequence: CASSPSLTSETQYF. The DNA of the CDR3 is TGTGCCAGCAGCCCATCTCTAACTAGCGAAACGCAGTATTTT.

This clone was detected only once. CDR3 in amino acids: CASSFPGRGYTF. CDR3 DNA: TGTGCCAGCAGCTTTCCAGGGCGCGGCTACACCTTC. V and J are TRBV7-2 and TRBJ1-2; D may be TRBD1 (5 bases). Trimming took 3 bases from V and 8 from J, leaving 10 bases between them. CDR3 length: 12 amino acids. Germline V gene sequence: CDR1 SGHTA, CDR2 FQGNSA.

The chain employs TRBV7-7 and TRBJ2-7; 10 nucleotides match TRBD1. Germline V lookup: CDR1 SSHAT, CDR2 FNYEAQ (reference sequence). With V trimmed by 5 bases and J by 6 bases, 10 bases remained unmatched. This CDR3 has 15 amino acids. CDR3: CASSPWDRGLPEQYF. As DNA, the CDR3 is TGTGCCAGCAGCCCATGGGACAGGGGCCTACCCGAGCAGTACTTC.

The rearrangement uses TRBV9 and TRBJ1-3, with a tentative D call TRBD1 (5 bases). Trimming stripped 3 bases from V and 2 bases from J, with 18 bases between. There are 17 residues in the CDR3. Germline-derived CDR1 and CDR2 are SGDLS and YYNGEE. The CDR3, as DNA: TGTGCCAGCAGCGGACCCGGGGGGGGTCCCCCTGGAAACACCATATATTTT. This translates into CASSGPGGGPPGNTIYF.

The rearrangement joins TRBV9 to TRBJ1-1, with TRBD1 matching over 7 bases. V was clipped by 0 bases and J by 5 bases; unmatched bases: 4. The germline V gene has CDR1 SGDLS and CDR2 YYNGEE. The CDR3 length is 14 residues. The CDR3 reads CASSVGSGGTEAFF. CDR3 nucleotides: TGTGCCAGCAGCGTAGGGTCAGGGGGGACTGAAGCTTTCTTT.

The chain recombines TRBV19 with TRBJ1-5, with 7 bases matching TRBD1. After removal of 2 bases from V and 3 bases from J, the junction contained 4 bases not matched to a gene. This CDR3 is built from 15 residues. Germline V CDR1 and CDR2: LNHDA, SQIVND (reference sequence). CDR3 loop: CASSITGASNQPQHF. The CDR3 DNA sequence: TGTGCCAGTAGTATAACAGGGGCCTCCAATCAGCCCCAGCATTTT. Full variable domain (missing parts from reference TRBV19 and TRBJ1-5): DGGITQSPKYLFRKEGQNVTLSCEQNLNHDAMYWYRQDPGQGLRLIYYSQIVNDFQKGDIAEGYSVSREKKESFPLTVTSAQKNPTAFYLCASSITGASNQPQHFGDGTRLSIL.

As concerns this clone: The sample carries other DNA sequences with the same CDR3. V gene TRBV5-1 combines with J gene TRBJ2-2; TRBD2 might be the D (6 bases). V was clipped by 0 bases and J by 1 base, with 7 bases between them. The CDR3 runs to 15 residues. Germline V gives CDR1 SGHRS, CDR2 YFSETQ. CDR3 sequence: CASSLAGVNTGELFF. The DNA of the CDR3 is TGCGCCAGCAGCTTGGCGGGAGTGAACACCGGGGAGCTGTTTTTT.

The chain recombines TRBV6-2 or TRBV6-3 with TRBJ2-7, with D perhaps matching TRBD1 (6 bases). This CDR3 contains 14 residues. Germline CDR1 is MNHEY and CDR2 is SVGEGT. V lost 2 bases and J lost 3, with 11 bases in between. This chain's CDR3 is CASSYGTKYYEQYF. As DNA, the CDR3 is TGTGCCAGCAGTTACGGGACAAAATACTACGAGCAGTACTTC.

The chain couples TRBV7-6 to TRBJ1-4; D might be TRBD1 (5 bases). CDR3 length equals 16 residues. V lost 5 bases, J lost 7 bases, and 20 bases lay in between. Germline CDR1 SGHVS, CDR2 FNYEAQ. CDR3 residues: CASSTGLGRDGEKLFF. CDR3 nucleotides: TGTGCCAGCAGCACTGGCTTAGGGCGGGACGGTGAAAAACTGTTTTTT.

CDR3 in amino acids: CASSRQGTYEQYF. The CDR3, as DNA: TGTGCCAGCAGCAGACAGGGGACCTACGAGCAGTACTTC. The V call is TRBV12-3 or TRBV12-4, the J call TRBJ2-7, with TRBD1 matching over 8 bases. This CDR3 is built from 13 residues. Germline trimming cut 6 bases from V and 2 bases from J; bases unmatched to any gene: 3.

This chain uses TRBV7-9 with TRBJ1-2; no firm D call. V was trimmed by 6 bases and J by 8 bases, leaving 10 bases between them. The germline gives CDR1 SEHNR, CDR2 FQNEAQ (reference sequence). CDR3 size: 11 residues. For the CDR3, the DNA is TGTGCCAGCAGGTCTTGGAGAGGCTACACCTTC. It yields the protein CASRSWRGYTF.

The CDR3 bases are TGCAGCGTTGAAAGGACTTACACTGAAGCTTTCTTT. This sequence encodes CSVERTYTEAFF. V usage is TRBV29-1 and J usage is TRBJ1-1; D unclear. Germline values: CDR1 SQVTM, CDR2 ANQGSEA. V dropped 2 bases and J dropped 3 bases, with 7 bases sitting between them. The CDR3 runs to 12 residues.

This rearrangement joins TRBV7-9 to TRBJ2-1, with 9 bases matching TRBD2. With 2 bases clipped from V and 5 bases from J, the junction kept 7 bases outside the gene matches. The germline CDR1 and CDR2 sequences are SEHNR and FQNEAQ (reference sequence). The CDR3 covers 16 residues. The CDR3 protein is CASSLSAGGSHNEQFF. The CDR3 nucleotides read TGTGCCAGCAGCTTATCCGCGGGAGGGTCCCACAATGAGCAGTTCTTC.

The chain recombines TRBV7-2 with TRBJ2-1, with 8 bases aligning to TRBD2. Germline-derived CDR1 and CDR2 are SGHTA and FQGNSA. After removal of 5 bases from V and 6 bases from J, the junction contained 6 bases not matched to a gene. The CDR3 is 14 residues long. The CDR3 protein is CASSPQTSVNEQFF. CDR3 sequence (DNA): TGTGCCAGCAGCCCACAGACTAGCGTCAATGAGCAGTTCTTC.

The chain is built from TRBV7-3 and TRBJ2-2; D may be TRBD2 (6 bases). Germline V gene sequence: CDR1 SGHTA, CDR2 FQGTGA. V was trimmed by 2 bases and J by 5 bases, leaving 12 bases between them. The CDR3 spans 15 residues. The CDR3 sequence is CASSLGGSLTGELFF. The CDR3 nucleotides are TGTGCCAGCAGCTTAGGGGGGTCCTTAACCGGGGAGCTGTTTTTT.